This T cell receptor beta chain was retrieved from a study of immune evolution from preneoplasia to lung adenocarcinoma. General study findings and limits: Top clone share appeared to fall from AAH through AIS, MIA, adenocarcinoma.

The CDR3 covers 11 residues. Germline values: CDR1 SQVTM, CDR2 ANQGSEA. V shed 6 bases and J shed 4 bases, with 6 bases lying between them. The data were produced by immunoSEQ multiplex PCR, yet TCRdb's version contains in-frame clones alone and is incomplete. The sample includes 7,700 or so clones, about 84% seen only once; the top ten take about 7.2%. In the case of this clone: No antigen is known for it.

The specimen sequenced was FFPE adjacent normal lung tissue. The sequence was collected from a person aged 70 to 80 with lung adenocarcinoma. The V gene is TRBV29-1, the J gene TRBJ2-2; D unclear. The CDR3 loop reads CSVGITGELFF. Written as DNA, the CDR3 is TGCAGCGTCGGAATCACCGGGGAGCTGTTTTTT.